The 2 T cell receptor beta chains reported below all come from one sample, sequenced in a study of human T cells and chemical hapten exposure. Noted time point: patch test 2, 6 weeks after DPC sensitization. Sample treatment: therapeutic diphenylcyclopropenone sensitization with weekly scalp DPC. TCRdb re-called the RACE reads through MiXCR, storing one row per CDR3 protein. The sample contains 350,000 to 400,000 distinct CDR3 sequences, just under 6.5% of which appear only once. The source was whole blood, collected in connection with sensitization to the hapten diphenylcyclopropenone (DPC). Source of these receptors: a woman younger than 30 with alopecia areata. Some clones in this sample may be carry-over from other donors' samples.

The sample holds a few counts of this clonotype. The V call is TRBV7-2, the J call TRBJ2-5; D gene uncertain. This CDR3 has 13 amino acids. V shed 4 bases and J shed 5 bases, with 11 bases lying between them. Germline CDR1 reads SGHTA; CDR2 reads FQGNSA. The DNA of the CDR3 is TGTGCCAGCAGCTCCCAACCGCCGGAGACCCAGTACTTC. Translating it yields CASSSQPPETQYF.

This clonotype was counted ten times or more. The rearrangement uses TRBV25-1 and TRBJ1-4; 9 nucleotides match TRBD1. V shed 6 bases and J 5 bases; nucleotides not matched to a gene: 7. In germline, CDR1 is MGHDK, CDR2 SYGVNS. The CDR3 loop spans 15 amino acids. The CDR3 sequence: CASSAAGTGNEKLFF. CDR3 coding DNA: TGTGCCAGCAGCGCTGCCGGGACAGGGAATGAAAAACTGTTTTTT.